Included here is one T cell receptor (beta chain) sequence, with context. No antigen is known for it. This entry is derived from a study of blood T cells in healthy people across ages. Trimming cost V 5 bases and J 8 bases; bases outside gene matches: 8. The CDR3 has 13 amino acids. The authors ran a second PCR of about 6 to 11 cycles using a sample-barcoded 5' primer and a J-beta primer mix. From the 5' RACE reads, TCRdb called clonotypes with MiXCR, one entry per CDR3 protein. The sample yields 550,000 to 700,000 distinct CDR3 sequences, roughly 28% seen once. Findings of the study overall: Estimated diversity, derived from one million T cells, was regarded as an underestimate.

The receptor's source is a woman between 65 and 79 years old in good health. The rearrangement uses TRBV12-3 or TRBV12-4 and TRBJ2-7; 8 nucleotides match TRBD1. The sequenced material came from blood. For the CDR3, the DNA is TGTGCCAGCAGTCTCGACAGGGGCAGAAAGCAGTACTTC. It codes for CASSLDRGRKQYF.